This T cell receptor (beta chain) was recovered during a study of beta chain features in type 1 diabetes. Overall study results and limits: TCRB CDR3 length was moderately but significantly reduced in all four CD4+ subsets of Type 1 diabetes patients.

V lost 8 bases and J 0 bases, leaving 9 bases between the germline ends. Germline values: CDR1 WSHSY, CDR2 SAAADI. The CDR3 is 13 residues long. Turning to this clone: What it binds is unknown.

The entirety of the isolated RNA underwent reverse transcription, so expressed TCRB transcripts were sequenced. Clones were sequenced by immunoSEQ multiplex PCR, and TCRdb holds only the in-frame ones, with some missing. Here the sample spans under 25,000 clones, more than 45% being singletons. Blood was drawn once from each donor into heparinised tubes. The draws averaged about 110 mL. By way of CD45RO/CCR7/CD25/CD127/CD95/CD27, the CD4+ regulatory, stem cell-like memory, central memory and naive cells were sorted. The gene calls are TRBV10-2 and TRBJ2-3, with D possibly TRBD1 on 5 matching bases. The clonotype comes from a young man with type 1 diabetes. What was sequenced was stem cell memory CD4+ T cells from blood. The CDR3 DNA is TGCGCCAGCCGGACAACTAGCACAGATACGCAGTATTTT. Residues: CASRTTSTDTQYF.